A selection of T cell receptor beta chains follows, all from one sample in a study of response to subunit inactivated influenza vaccine. Using its own MiXCR run on the RT-PCR reads, TCRdb lists one record per CDR3 protein. The sample includes about 190,000 distinct CDR3 sequences, 14% of them seen just once. The sample here was CD8+ T cells sorted from PBMCs, taken less than 6 days after vaccination. The receptors come from a man aged 45 to 65 who received an inactivated influenza vaccine. The CDR3 runs from the conserved cysteine through the conserved F or W. Clone size is not always given. Where it is, it says once, few, many or a class for expanded clones.

J gene | clone size | V gene | CDR3 protein
TRBJ2-3 | . | TRBV27 | CASSLGLAGYTDTQYF
TRBJ2-1 | . | TRBV10-2 | CASSGLIAGTGNEQFF
TRBJ2-1 | . | TRBV7-6 | CASSLATGGGREYYNEQFF
TRBJ2-5 | . | TRBV6-5 | CASSYSDREETQYF
TRBJ2-1 | . | TRBV10-2 | CASNLAGGPYNEQFF
TRBJ2-2 | many | TRBV4-3 | CASSQDLVREGTGELFF
TRBJ2-1 | few | TRBV15 | CATSNSRWNEQFF
TRBJ2-1 | many | TRBV6-9 | CASRRTSGASYNEQFF
TRBJ1-1 | few | TRBV7-9 | CASSLAGVSHTEAFF
TRBJ2-5 | . | TRBV9 | CASSVSGRETQYF
TRBJ2-7 | few | TRBV11-2 | CASSGGGWYEQYF
TRBJ2-1 | few | TRBV7-9 | CASSLLTDNEQFF
TRBJ2-7 | few | TRBV7-2 | CASSSSWRERNEQYF
TRBJ1-1 | . | TRBV7-9 | CASSLGLGLSTEAFF
TRBJ2-2 | . | TRBV7-8 | CASSGRQGSTGELFF
TRBJ1-1 | few | TRBV6-4 | CASSDSSPNLTGGLNTEAFF
TRBJ2-3 | many | TRBV12-3/TRBV12-4 | CASSGGGGSTDTQYF
TRBJ2-7 | many | TRBV29-1 | CSVASGKTYEQYF
TRBJ2-1 | few | TRBV29-1 | CSVDTGDSSYNEQFF
TRBJ1-1 | . | TRBV19 | CASSMRTEAFF
TRBJ2-1 | few | TRBV12-3/TRBV12-4 | CASSPRQGQSYNEQFF
TRBJ2-2 | . | TRBV12-3/TRBV12-4 | CASSETGESSGELFF
TRBJ2-5 | . | TRBV6-2/TRBV6-3 | CASSSGRSQETQYF
TRBJ2-1 | . | TRBV7-6 | CASSLVLTHNEQFF
TRBJ2-7 | . | TRBV2 | CASSLRRDSYEQYF
TRBJ2-1 | few | TRBV7-6 | CASSLEGDGAGEQFF
TRBJ2-5 | . | TRBV7-9 | CASSLVMGETQYF
TRBJ2-7 | many | TRBV7-9 | CASSWGTDYEQYF
TRBJ2-5 | . | TRBV20-1 | CSAAGGGTPQETQYF
TRBJ1-4 | few | TRBV20-1 | CSARVGAFGEKLFF
TRBJ2-7 | . | TRBV9 | CASSVGYLGSYEQYF
TRBJ2-7 | many | TRBV4-3 | CASSQDWTGGNEQYF
TRBJ1-5 | . | TRBV27 | CASSLSNGQPQHF
TRBJ2-7 | few | TRBV6-2/TRBV6-3 | CASSYGIEQYF
TRBJ1-2 | . | TRBV25-1 | CASSEWGNYGYTF
TRBJ1-1 | . | TRBV28 | CASSRGESGAFF
TRBJ2-5 | many | TRBV28 | CASSPLEGETQYF
TRBJ2-2 | many | TRBV6-5 | CASSYSVGEGELFF
TRBJ1-2 | . | TRBV3-1 | CASSNLTGGTEANYGYTF
TRBJ1-2 | . | TRBV7-9 | CASSLGAHVGGYTF
TRBJ2-3 | . | TRBV6-2/TRBV6-3 | CASSYTTWAGASTDTQYF
TRBJ2-1 | few | TRBV6-5 | CASSSGAIYNEQFF
TRBJ2-5 | . | TRBV7-9 | CASSLGKVAQYF
TRBJ2-1 | many | TRBV12-3/TRBV12-4 | CASSISGGFNEQFF
TRBJ2-1 | . | TRBV2 | CATNLAGVNYNEQFF
TRBJ2-5 | many | TRBV7-8 | CASSSNQGQVEETQYF